The 17 T cell receptor beta chains below come from one sample, sequenced in a study of tissue T cells after allogeneic stem cell transplantation. Produced via immunoSEQ multiplex PCR; TCRdb's table is partial and in-frame only. This table has approximately 4,900 clones, roughly two thirds appearing once. Sequencing used tissue from the colon, obtained at autopsy. These receptors were taken from a female donor over 55 with lung cancer.

The rearrangement uses TRBV7-9 and TRBJ1-2; TRBD1 is a possible D gene (5 bases). CDR1 is SEHNR, CDR2 FQNEAQ, per germline (reference sequence). Trimming pared 5 bases from V and 3 bases from J, leaving 16 bases between. The length of the CDR3 is 15 residues. As DNA, the CDR3 is TGTGCCAGCAGCAATCCCGGGACCACAGACTATGGCTACACCTTC. Translated: CASSNPGTTDYGYTF.

The chain uses TRBV11-2 and TRBJ2-5, with 8 bases aligning to TRBD2. V trimming: 3 bases; J trimming: 0 bases; junction bases outside the gene matches: 3. This CDR3 contains 15 residues. Looked up from germline, CDR1 is SGHAT and CDR2 is FQNNGV. CDR3 protein: CASSFGGGNQETQYF. The CDR3 DNA reads as TGTGCCAGCAGCTTTGGCGGGGGGAACCAAGAGACCCAGTACTTC.

The chain combines TRBV11-2 with TRBJ1-2, with unresolved D. This CDR3 has 13 residues. The ends were cut back, 2 bases at V and 0 bases at J, with 4 bases in the middle. Germline V gene data show CDR1 as SGHAT and CDR2 as FQNNGV. The CDR3 nucleotides are TGTGCCAGCAGCTTAACACCTAACTATGGCTACACCTTC. Translation gives CASSLTPNYGYTF.

The chain links TRBV6-4 to TRBJ2-2; possible D gene TRBD1, 6 bases. This CDR3 region has 13 residues. From germline, CDR1 is MRHNA and CDR2 SNTAGT. V gave up 5 bases and J gave up 7 bases, with 11 bases separating them. In DNA form, the CDR3 reads TGTGCCAGCAGTCTTGGGACATTCGGGGAGCTGTTTTTT. This gives the protein CASSLGTFGELFF.

This chain joins TRBV13 and TRBJ2-7, with a possible D match to TRBD2 (6 bases). Germline CDR1 reads PRHDT; CDR2 reads FYEKMQ (reference sequence). This CDR3 has 14 amino acids. V shed 1 base and J shed 6 bases, with 13 bases lying between them. CDR3 sequence reads: CASSLAGARTEQYF. CDR3 bases: TGTGCCAGCAGCTTAGCGGGAGCACGGACCGAGCAGTACTTC.

This clone came up a few times. A junction boundary mismatches the germline segment, possibly from a read error. The chain carries TRBV28 and TRBJ1-3; 8 nucleotides line up with TRBD1. The CDR3 has 14 residues. CDR1 is MDHEN, CDR2 SYDVKM, per germline. In DNA, the CDR3 is TGTGCCACTCGACCAGGGGGCTCTGAAAACACCATATATTTT. Amino acid sequence: CATRPGGSENTIYF.

The CDR3 nucleotides are TGTGCCAGTAGGGGGGGGGTCCGCAACAATGAGCAGTTCTTC. This gives the protein CASRGGVRNNEQFF. The chain recombines TRBV19 with TRBJ2-1; 7 nucleotides line up with TRBD2. In germline, CDR1 is LNHDA, CDR2 SQIVND (reference sequence). Unmatched junction bases numbered 7, after V lost 6 bases and J lost 5 bases. This CDR3 is 14 amino acids long.

In DNA, the CDR3 is TGTGCCAGCAGAGACAGGGGGCGCGGGGAGCTGTTTTTT. Translating it yields CASRDRGRGELFF. This sequence joins TRBV2 and TRBJ2-2; 10 bases are shared with TRBD1. The junction had 2 bases not matched to a gene; V was cut back by 6 bases and J by 7 bases. Germline V gives CDR1 SNHLY, CDR2 FYNNEI. CDR3 length: 13 amino acids. Supplemented by reference TRBV2 and TRBJ2-2, the full variable domain reads EPEVTQTPSHQVTQMGQEVILRCVPISNHLYFYWYRQILGQKVEFLVSFYNNEISEKSEIFDDQFSVERPDGSNFTLKIRSTKLEDSAMYFCASRDRGRGELFFGEGSRLTVL.

The genes are TRBV24-1 and TRBJ2-7; perhaps TRBD2 as D (6 bases). CDR1 is KGHDR and CDR2 is SFDVKD in the germline V gene. V lost 1 base and J 6 bases, leaving 12 bases between the germline ends. This CDR3 spans 14 amino acids. For the CDR3, the DNA is TGTGCCACCAGTGATTTTAATTCGCGGGGCGAGCAGTACTTC. Its translation: CATSDFNSRGEQYF.

This clone was detected a few times. The gene calls are TRBV29-1 and TRBJ1-1; D gene uncertain. Germline CDR1 is SQVTM and CDR2 is ANQGSEA. V was clipped by 3 bases and J by 4 bases, with 9 bases between them. This CDR3 region has 12 residues. In DNA form, the CDR3 reads TGCAGCGTTGACAGAGAGGTCACTGAAGCTTTCTTT. Translating gives CSVDREVTEAFF.

The genes are TRBV5-1 and TRBJ1-4; TRBD1 is a possible D gene (5 bases). Trimming removed 0 bases from V and 1 base from J, with 19 bases in between. The CDR3 is 19 residues long. The V gene's germline CDR1 is SGHRS and CDR2 YFSETQ. CDR3 sequence: CASSLVTPSRGQTNEKLFF. The CDR3 bases are TGCGCCAGCAGCTTGGTGACTCCTTCGAGGGGTCAAACTAATGAAAAACTGTTTTTT. The complete variable domain, with remaining parts taken from reference TRBV5-1 and TRBJ1-4, reads KAGVTQTPRYLIKTRGQQVTLSCSPISGHRSVSWYQQTPGQGLQFLFEYFSETQRNKGNFPGRFSGRQFSNSRSEMNVSTLELGDSALYLCASSLVTPSRGQTNEKLFFGSGTQLSVL.

Sample share makes this clone large. V usage is TRBV29-1 and J usage is TRBJ1-2, with 11 bases matching TRBD1. The V and J ends lost 6 bases and 3 bases, in that order; junction bases with no gene match: 6. CDR1 SQVTM and CDR2 ANQGSEA come from the germline V gene. The CDR3 loop spans 14 amino acids. The CDR3 DNA follows: TGCAGCGTGAGGACAGGGGGCGCGGACTATGGCTACACCTTC. Protein product: CSVRTGGADYGYTF.

This clone has only one observation. CDR3: CASSLSRGSSQPQHF. The CDR3 DNA sequence: TGTGCCAGCAGCTTATCCAGGGGATCGAGTCAGCCCCAGCATTTT. The chain has TRBV7-8 and TRBJ1-5; possibly TRBD1 for D (6 bases). With 2 bases removed from V and 6 bases from J, the gap between germline ends came to 14 bases. CDR1 is SGHVS and CDR2 is FQNEAQ in the germline V gene. This CDR3 has 15 amino acids.

The sample holds a few counts of this clone. The chain combines TRBV6-5 with TRBJ1-2; perhaps TRBD1 as D (6 bases). V was cut by 6 bases and J by 8 bases, with 16 bases left in between. CDR3 length: 13 amino acids. Germline CDR1 is MNHEY and CDR2 is SVGAGI. Written as DNA, the CDR3 is TGTGCCAGCAGACAGGGCGAGTTATTGGGCTACACCTTC. Encoded protein: CASRQGELLGYTF.

The chain employs TRBV20-1 and TRBJ1-1, with no clear D. This CDR3 is 11 amino acids long. V gave up 2 bases and J gave up 5 bases, with 6 bases separating them. Germline CDR1 is DFQATT and CDR2 is SNEGSKA (reference sequence). The CDR3: CSARRVTEAFF. The CDR3, as DNA: TGCAGTGCTAGAAGGGTTACTGAAGCTTTCTTT.

The chain has TRBV11-1 and TRBJ2-4; TRBD1 agrees at 11 bases. CDR3 length: 15 amino acids. The germline V gene has CDR1 SGHAT and CDR2 FQDESV (reference sequence). Unmatched junction bases numbered 5, after V lost 3 bases and J lost 7 bases. The CDR3 reads CASSFGTGGRNIQYF. Here the CDR3 DNA reads TGTGCCAGCAGCTTCGGGACAGGGGGGAGGAACATTCAGTACTTC.

This clone was counted a few times. The chain uses TRBV7-9 and TRBJ2-1; D perhaps matches TRBD2 (7 bases). Per the germline V gene, CDR1 is SEHNR and CDR2 is FQNEAQ (reference sequence). The CDR3 runs 13 residues. Trimming removed 8 bases from V and 10 bases from J, with 18 bases in between. This chain's CDR3 is CASGRDTGGEQFF. In nucleotides, the CDR3 is TGTGCCAGCGGCCGGGACACCGGGGGGGAGCAGTTCTTC.